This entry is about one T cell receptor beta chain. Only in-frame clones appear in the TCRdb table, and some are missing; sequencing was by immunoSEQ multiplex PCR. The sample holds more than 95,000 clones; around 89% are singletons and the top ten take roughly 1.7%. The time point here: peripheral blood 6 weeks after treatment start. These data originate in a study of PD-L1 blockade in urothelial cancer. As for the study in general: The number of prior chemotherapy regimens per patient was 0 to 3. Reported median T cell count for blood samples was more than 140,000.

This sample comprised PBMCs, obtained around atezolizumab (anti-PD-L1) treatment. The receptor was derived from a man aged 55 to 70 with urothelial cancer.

In nucleotides, the CDR3 is TGTGCCAGCAGTGAAGGCTATAACATTCAGTACTTC. Translation gives CASSEGYNIQYF. The J gene is TRBJ2-4, the V gene TRBV6-1; D is unresolved. This CDR3 has 12 residues. Germline CDR1 is MNHNS and CDR2 is SASEGT. The V end was cut by 1 base, the J end by 7 bases, with 5 bases between.